The 24 T cell receptor beta chains below were found in one sample sequenced in a study of T cell responses to AZD1222 COVID-19 vaccine. The method was immunoSEQ multiplex PCR; TCRdb's version includes in-frame clones alone and lacks a portion of them. Of about 120,000 clones in the sample, roughly 90% were seen once. The sequences come from peripheral blood, collected on day 0 of AZD1222 vaccination. The receptors were sampled from an adult in good health.

This chain joins TRBV18 and TRBJ1-4; the match to TRBD1 covers 9 bases. Germline V lookup: CDR1 KGHSH, CDR2 LQKENI. J was trimmed by 4 bases and V by 2 bases; bases with no gene match: 5. The CDR3 consists of 16 residues. The CDR3 sequence: CASSPSGQGLNEKLFF. Written as DNA, the CDR3 is TGTGCCAGCTCACCATCCGGACAGGGGCTTAATGAAAAACTGTTTTTT.

This rearrangement joins TRBV7-2 to TRBJ1-3; the D gene is possibly TRBD1 (5 bases). V lost 3 bases to trimming and J lost 4 bases, with 19 bases between them. The CDR3 runs to 17 residues. Per the germline V gene, CDR1 is SGHTA and CDR2 is FQGNSA. Written as DNA, the CDR3 is TGTGCCAGCAGCTTTACCCGGGACCTAGGGCTAGGAAACACCATATATTTT. This encodes CASSFTRDLGLGNTIYF.

The genes are TRBV11-3 and TRBJ2-2, with 15 positions matching TRBD2. Unmatched junction bases numbered 9, after V lost 5 bases and J lost 5 bases. The CDR3 runs to 18 residues. Germline V lookup: CDR1 SGHNT, CDR2 YENEEA. CDR3 region: CASSRGLAGGPGTGELFF. The CDR3 nucleotides are TGTGCCAGCAGCCGAGGACTAGCGGGAGGGCCGGGGACCGGGGAGCTGTTTTTT.

This chain links TRBV7-6 with TRBJ2-7; 7 nucleotides agree with TRBD1. The V segment lost 5 bases and the J segment 4 bases; nucleotides outside the gene matches: 11. The CDR3 is 15 residues long. Germline V gives CDR1 SGHVS, CDR2 FNYEAQ. This CDR3 is CASSPTGYPTYEQYF. The CDR3 coding sequence is TGTGCCAGCAGCCCGACAGGGTACCCTACTTACGAGCAGTACTTC.

The chain links TRBV30 to TRBJ2-7; unclear D gene. The V end was cut by 0 bases, the J end by 1 base, with 7 bases between. Germline V CDR1 and CDR2: GTSNPN, SVGIG (reference sequence). There are 13 residues in the CDR3. CDR3 sequence (DNA): TGTGCCTGGAGTGTTATGCAGTCCTACGAGCAGTACTTC. Translation gives CAWSVMQSYEQYF.

The chain's CDR3 is CASSQLLGGNTIYF. CDR3 coding DNA: TGCGCCAGCAGCCAACTACTGGGGGGAAACACCATATATTTT. The rearrangement joins TRBV4-1 to TRBJ1-3; D remains unclear. V lost 2 bases, J lost 4 bases, and 9 bases lay in between. The CDR3 is 14 residues long. Germline values: CDR1 MGHRA, CDR2 YSYEKL.

The chain uses TRBV29-1 and TRBJ2-3, with D possibly TRBD1 on 5 matching bases. Trimming removed 2 bases from V and 8 bases from J, with 11 bases in between. CDR1 SQVTM and CDR2 ANQGSEA come from the germline V gene. CDR3 size: 12 residues. DNA for the CDR3: TGCAGCGTTGAACTGGGGCTTGCTACGCAGTATTTT. It is translated as CSVELGLATQYF.

CDR3 residues: CASSLKQGLNEKLFF. CDR3 sequence (DNA): TGTGCCAGCAGCCTAAAACAGGGTCTGAACGAAAAACTGTTTTTT. The genes are TRBV5-4 and TRBJ1-4, with a possible D match to TRBD1 (6 bases). Trimming removed 4 bases from V and 8 bases from J, with 18 bases in between. Germline lookup yields CDR1 SGHNT and CDR2 YYREEE (reference sequence). The length of the CDR3 is 15 residues.

The rearrangement links TRBV7-2 to TRBJ2-1; D is unresolved. This CDR3 region has 13 residues. The V and J ends lost 5 bases and 6 bases respectively, with 11 bases between them. Germline V gene lookup returns CDR1 SGHTA and CDR2 FQGNSA. The CDR3 sequence: CASSPPAPNEQFF. The CDR3 bases are TGTGCCAGCAGCCCACCCGCCCCCAATGAGCAGTTCTTC.

The chain is built from TRBV7-2 and TRBJ2-7; the D gene is possibly TRBD1 (5 bases). Germline V gives CDR1 SGHTA, CDR2 FQGNSA. Between the trimmed V and J ends, which lost 0 bases and 4 bases, there was a span of 7 bases. The CDR3 runs 13 residues. The CDR3 spells CASSLAGEYEQYF. The CDR3 nucleotides are TGTGCCAGCAGCTTAGCAGGGGAATACGAGCAGTACTTC.

V usage is TRBV5-1 and J usage is TRBJ2-3, with a tentative D call TRBD2 (6 bases). Trimming removed 4 bases from V and 5 bases from J, with 14 bases in between. The CDR3 contains 14 residues. Per the germline V gene, CDR1 is SGHRS and CDR2 is YFSETQ. The CDR3 DNA follows: TGCGCCAGCAGCGCAACTAAGGGAGGAGATACGCAGTATTTT. It encodes CASSATKGGDTQYF. Drawing the rest from reference TRBV5-1 and TRBJ2-3, the complete variable domain is KAGVTQTPRYLIKTRGQQVTLSCSPISGHRSVSWYQQTPGQGLQFLFEYFSETQRNKGNFPGRFSGRQFSNSRSEMNVSTLELGDSALYLCASSATKGGDTQYFGPGTRLTVL.

This clone came up once. This rearrangement joins TRBV10-3 to TRBJ1-2; 8 nucleotides match TRBD1. This CDR3 spans 13 amino acids. Germline V lookup: CDR1 ENHRY, CDR2 SYGVKD. V lost 7 bases to trimming and J lost 6 bases; unmatched junction nucleotides: 7. CDR3 nucleotide sequence: TGTGCCATCACATCGGACAGGGATCATGGCTACACCTTC. Translation gives CAITSDRDHGYTF.

This chain connects TRBV15 to TRBJ2-1; D call uncertain. This CDR3 comprises 16 residues. V lost 4 bases and J 6 bases, leaving 19 bases between the germline ends. Germline loops: CDR1 LNHNV, CDR2 YYDKDF (reference sequence). CDR3 amino acids: CATSKAGGPKSNEQFF. The DNA of the CDR3 is TGTGCCACCAGCAAGGCCGGCGGACCTAAATCCAATGAGCAGTTCTTC.

The chain joins TRBV30 to TRBJ1-1, with D possibly TRBD1 on 6 matching bases. V shed 1 base and J shed 4 bases, with 13 bases lying between them. Germline CDR1 is GTSNPN and CDR2 is SVGIG (reference sequence). This CDR3 is built from 14 residues. CDR3 in amino acids: CAWSDQGYATEAFF. The CDR3 DNA sequence: TGTGCCTGGAGTGATCAGGGGTACGCCACTGAAGCTTTCTTT.

This chain links TRBV7-9 with TRBJ1-4, with D possibly being TRBD1 (5 bases). The germline V gene encodes CDR1 SEHNR and CDR2 FQNEAQ (reference sequence). Trimming removed 4 bases from V and 0 bases from J, with 18 bases in between. This CDR3 is built from 18 residues. This chain's CDR3 is CASSSPRDPRATNEKLFF. The CDR3 region has the DNA TGTGCCAGCAGCTCGCCCCGGGACCCACGTGCAACTAATGAAAAACTGTTTTTT. Full variable domain (missing parts from reference TRBV7-9 and TRBJ1-4): DTGVSQNPRHKITKRGQNVTFRCDPISEHNRLYWYRQTLGQGPEFLTYFQNEAQLEKSRLLSDRFSAERPKGSFSTLEIQRTEQGDSAMYLCASSSPRDPRATNEKLFFGSGTQLSVL.

The chain recombines TRBV12-3 or TRBV12-4 with TRBJ1-1, with D possibly TRBD1 on 5 matching bases. V lost 5 bases, J lost 4 bases, and 11 bases lay in between. The CDR3 totals 13 residues. CDR3 DNA: TGTGCCAGCAGTCCTCGCGGGGGCACTGAAGCTTTCTTT. Protein sequence: CASSPRGGTEAFF.

This sequence joins TRBV5-1 and TRBJ1-5; D might be TRBD1 (6 bases). V was cut by 0 bases and J by 9 bases, with 22 bases left in between. Germline V gene sequence: CDR1 SGHRS, CDR2 YFSETQ. The CDR3 spans 17 residues. The CDR3 region has the DNA TGCGCCAGCAGCTTGGGGTCAGCAGGGATGGAGGGGGGGCCCCAGCATTTT. Its protein is CASSLGSAGMEGGPQHF.

In its sample, this clone was seen once. The rearrangement uses TRBV19 and TRBJ1-5; TRBD1 matches 8 bases. V was pared by 5 bases and J by 4 bases, with 4 bases of the junction left unmatched. This CDR3 contains 14 residues. Germline values: CDR1 LNHDA, CDR2 SQIVND (reference sequence). The CDR3 region has the DNA TGTGCCAGTAGTCCTCAGGGGGCGAATCAGCCCCAGCATTTT. Protein sequence: CASSPQGANQPQHF. The entire variable domain, with the rest obtained from reference TRBV19 and TRBJ1-5, is as follows: DGGITQSPKYLFRKEGQNVTLSCEQNLNHDAMYWYRQDPGQGLRLIYYSQIVNDFQKGDIAEGYSVSREKKESFPLTVTSAQKNPTAFYLCASSPQGANQPQHFGDGTRLSIL.

The V call is TRBV3-1 (or the pseudogene TRBV3-2), the J call TRBJ1-1; D remains unclear. Germline V CDR1 and CDR2: LGHDT, YNNKEL (reference sequence). V shed 0 bases and J shed 11 bases, with 10 bases lying between them. This CDR3 has 12 residues. As DNA, the CDR3 is TGTGCCAGCAGCCAAGAACGGCGAGATGCTTTCTTT. It encodes CASSQERRDAFF.

The chain recombines TRBV4-1 with TRBJ1-4; the D gene is possibly TRBD1 (5 bases). The germline V and J ends were trimmed by 3 bases and 8 bases, with 16 bases remaining between them. CDR1 is MGHRA and CDR2 is YSYEKL in the germline V gene. This CDR3 spans 15 amino acids. The DNA for the CDR3 is TGCGCCAGCAGCCACGTCCAGGGAGGGCGAGAAAAACTGTTTTTT. Protein: CASSHVQGGREKLFF.

The V and J genes are TRBV4-1 and TRBJ1-5; a weak D match, TRBD1 (6 bases). Per the germline V gene, CDR1 is MGHRA and CDR2 is YSYEKL. Between the trimmed V and J ends, which lost 0 bases and 2 bases, there was a span of 11 bases. The CDR3 extends over 16 amino acids. The CDR3 DNA sequence: TGCGCCAGCAGCCAAGAGGGGGGCCGGGGCAATCAGCCCCAGCATTTT. It translates to CASSQEGGRGNQPQHF.

The J gene is TRBJ1-1, the V gene TRBV5-1; a possible D gene is TRBD1 (5 bases). Trimming took 4 bases from V and 9 from J, leaving 10 bases between them. This CDR3 is 11 amino acids long. Germline V CDR1 and CDR2: SGHRS, YFSETQ. This CDR3 is CASSGGLQAFF. For the CDR3, the DNA is TGCGCCAGCAGCGGGGGACTCCAAGCTTTCTTT.

The chain recombines TRBV7-8 with TRBJ2-1; D unclear. Trimming left V 1 base short and J 0 bases short, with 13 bases between. Germline-derived CDR1 and CDR2 are SGHVS and FQNEAQ. The CDR3 extends over 17 amino acids. The CDR3 sequence is CASSLVATRSSYNEQFF. The CDR3 region has the DNA TGTGCCAGCAGCTTAGTGGCTACGAGAAGCTCCTACAATGAGCAGTTCTTC.

The chain joins TRBV27 to TRBJ1-2; D is unclear. This CDR3 spans 13 amino acids. The V gene's germline CDR1 is MNHEY and CDR2 SMNVEV (reference sequence). Between the trimmed V and J ends, which lost 4 bases and 2 bases, there was a span of 8 bases. CDR3 residues: CASSSQENYGYTF. In DNA, the CDR3 is TGTGCCAGCAGTTCTCAGGAAAACTATGGCTACACCTTC.